The next 26 T cell receptor beta chains were all read from a single sample in a study of blood T cell repertoires in COVID-19. The data were produced by immunoSEQ multiplex PCR, yet TCRdb's version contains in-frame clones alone and is incomplete. The sample contains fewer than 300,000 clones, around 89% of which appear only once. The sequenced material came from peripheral blood. The receptors derive from a man in his fifties or sixties who had recovered from COVID-19.

This chain uses TRBV27 with TRBJ2-7, with 8 bases matching TRBD2. V shed 3 bases, J shed 1 base, and the junction held 8 bases outside the gene matches. The CDR3 has 16 residues. Germline V gives CDR1 MNHEY, CDR2 SMNVEV (reference sequence). In DNA form, the CDR3 reads TGTGCCAGCAGTTTGACCGCCGGGGGGGCTTCCTACGAGCAGTACTTC. Encoded protein: CASSLTAGGASYEQYF.

The chain carries TRBV29-1 and TRBJ1-1; TRBD1 agrees at 9 bases. Germline V gene sequence: CDR1 SQVTM, CDR2 ANQGSEA. The CDR3 covers 16 residues. The J segment lost 0 bases and the V segment lost 4 bases, leaving 9 bases of the junction unmatched. CDR3 sequence (DNA): TGCAGCGTTGGTGCCCCGACAGGGGGGGTGAACACTGAAGCTTTCTTT. Its protein product is CSVGAPTGGVNTEAFF.

Turning to this clone: The same CDR3 is also encoded by other DNA sequences in this sample. The chain is built from TRBV15 and TRBJ2-7; D may be TRBD1 (7 bases). The length of the CDR3 is 13 residues. Trimming left V 2 bases short and J 4 bases short, with 9 bases between. Germline V gene data show CDR1 as LNHNV and CDR2 as YYDKDF (reference sequence). The CDR3: CATSRPGGYEQYF. CDR3 coding DNA: TGTGCCACCAGCAGACCAGGGGGGTACGAGCAGTACTTC.

The chain carries TRBV6-5 and TRBJ1-3, with 9 bases identical to TRBD1. Germline CDR1 MNHEY, CDR2 SVGAGI. This CDR3 comprises 16 residues. V shed 1 base and J 4 bases; nucleotides not matched to a gene: 5. DNA of the CDR3: TGTGCCAGCAGTTACTGGGGACAGGGACCCGGAAACACCATATATTTT. It is translated as CASSYWGQGPGNTIYF.

The V call is TRBV5-6, the J call TRBJ2-3; D not resolved. The germline V gene encodes CDR1 SGHDT and CDR2 YYEEEE. Between the trimmed V and J ends, which lost 0 bases and 0 bases, there was a span of 11 bases. The CDR3 totals 16 residues. The CDR3 reads CASSLGRISSTDTQYF. Here the CDR3 DNA reads TGTGCCAGCAGCTTGGGCAGGATATCTAGCACAGATACGCAGTATTTT.

The chain carries TRBV6-1 and TRBJ2-1; TRBD2 might be the D (5 bases). CDR1 is MNHNS and CDR2 is SASEGT in the germline V gene. V lost 1 base to trimming and J lost 6 bases, with 13 bases between them. The CDR3 runs to 15 residues. The CDR3 protein is CASSEGTLRTNEQFF. DNA of the CDR3: TGTGCCAGCAGTGAAGGGACTCTCAGAACCAATGAGCAGTTCTTC.

The V gene is TRBV6-6, the J gene TRBJ1-6; TRBD1 matches 7 bases. Trimming removed 5 bases from V and 7 bases from J; junction bases left unmatched: 11. The germline gives CDR1 MNHNY, CDR2 SVGAGI (reference sequence). The CDR3 is 16 residues long. The CDR3 loop is CASSRRTGAPNSPLHF. The CDR3 nucleotides read TGTGCCAGCAGTCGGAGAACAGGGGCGCCCAATTCACCCCTCCACTTT.

The rearrangement uses TRBV5-1 and TRBJ2-5; D is perhaps TRBD1 (6 bases). Germline CDR1 is SGHRS and CDR2 is YFSETQ. With 0 bases removed from V and 5 bases from J, the gap between germline ends came to 14 bases. The CDR3 runs to 15 residues. CDR3 coding DNA: TGCGCCAGCAGCTTGGTGGCAGGGGACATGGAGACCCAGTACTTC. Amino acids: CASSLVAGDMETQYF. The whole variable domain, filled in from reference TRBV5-1 and TRBJ2-5, reads KAGVTQTPRYLIKTRGQQVTLSCSPISGHRSVSWYQQTPGQGLQFLFEYFSETQRNKGNFPGRFSGRQFSNSRSEMNVSTLELGDSALYLCASSLVAGDMETQYFGPGTRLLVL.

V and J are TRBV7-2 and TRBJ2-2; 8 bases are shared with TRBD1. The CDR3 runs 15 residues. In germline, CDR1 is SGHTA, CDR2 FQGNSA. J gave up 0 bases and V 3 bases, and 0 bases lay outside the gene matches. CDR3 sequence (DNA): TGTGCCAGCAGCTTGACAGGGGCGAACACCGGGGAGCTGTTTTTT. Its protein product is CASSLTGANTGELFF.

V gene TRBV11-2 combines with J gene TRBJ2-2, with D possibly TRBD1 on 5 matching bases. From germline, CDR1 is SGHAT and CDR2 FQNNGV. With 5 bases removed from V and 6 bases from J, the gap between germline ends came to 19 bases. The CDR3 has 16 amino acids. This CDR3 is CASSPRTTLTAGELFF. In DNA, the CDR3 is TGTGCCAGCAGCCCCAGGACAACCCTAACCGCCGGGGAGCTGTTTTTT.

This sequence joins TRBV5-1 and TRBJ2-7, with 7 bases that match TRBD1. Germline-derived CDR1 and CDR2 are SGHRS and YFSETQ. CDR3 length equals 15 residues. V was pared by 5 bases and J by 0 bases, with 8 bases of the junction left unmatched. The CDR3 is CASRGEQGSSYEQYF. The DNA for the CDR3 is TGCGCCAGCAGGGGGGAACAGGGGTCCTCCTACGAGCAGTACTTC.

The chain combines TRBV5-6 with TRBJ2-7, with a tentative D call TRBD2 (7 bases). CDR1 and CDR2 from the germline V gene are SGHDT and YYEEEE. There are 16 residues in the CDR3. V lost 4 bases and J 2 bases, leaving 19 bases between the germline ends. This CDR3 reads CASSGDPKGGTYEQYF. CDR3 bases: TGTGCCAGCAGCGGGGACCCAAAGGGGGGGACCTACGAGCAGTACTTC.

The chain couples TRBV3-1 (or the pseudogene TRBV3-2) to TRBJ1-1, with 7 bases lining up with TRBD1. The V gene's germline CDR1 is LGHDT and CDR2 YNNKEL (reference sequence). The CDR3 length is 16 residues. Germline trimming cut 2 bases from V and 0 bases from J; bases unmatched to any gene: 6. The CDR3 loop is CASSQIRGLMNTEAFF. Here the CDR3 DNA reads TGTGCCAGCAGCCAAATAAGGGGGCTCATGAACACTGAAGCTTTCTTT.

V is TRBV6-5 and J is TRBJ2-1, with 11 bases identical to TRBD1. V gave up 7 bases and J gave up 5 bases; unmatched junction bases: 7. Germline V gene data show CDR1 as MNHEY and CDR2 as SVGAGI. This CDR3 has 15 amino acids. Written as DNA, the CDR3 is TGTGCCAGCACCGGCCGGGACAGGGGGGACAATGAGCAGTTCTTC. It yields the protein CASTGRDRGDNEQFF.

V usage is TRBV3-1 (or the pseudogene TRBV3-2) and J usage is TRBJ1-2; 7 nucleotides line up with TRBD1. Germline trimming cut 0 bases from V and 11 bases from J; bases unmatched to any gene: 9. Germline values: CDR1 LGHDT, CDR2 YNNKEL (reference sequence). This CDR3 contains 14 residues. CDR3 in DNA: TGTGCCAGCAGCCAAGAAGAAGGGGGCCGGCTGTACACCTTC. It translates to CASSQEEGGRLYTF.

This clone was recorded only once. The chain is built from TRBV18 and TRBJ1-5, with TRBD1 matching 9 bases. V trimming: 4 bases; J trimming: 5 bases; junction bases outside the gene matches: 6. Germline-derived CDR1 and CDR2 are KGHSH and LQKENI. The CDR3 spans 15 residues. The CDR3 spells CASSLDRGGDQPQHF. The CDR3 nucleotides read TGTGCCAGCTCACTGGACAGGGGCGGGGATCAGCCCCAGCATTTT.

The chain joins TRBV12-2 to TRBJ1-2. TRBV12-2 is given as a pseudogene. The CDR3 has 17 residues. The CDR3 DNA reads as TGTGCAAGTCGCTTAGAAGGGGCCAACCTAGCGGACTATGGCTACACCTTC. Translation: CASRLEGANLADYGYTF.

In its sample, this clone was seen once. The V call is TRBV4-2, the J call TRBJ2-6; D is unresolved. This CDR3 is 15 amino acids long. CDR1 is LGHNA, CDR2 YNFKEQ, per germline. V was pared by 1 base and J by 0 bases, with 4 bases between. CDR3 nucleotides: TGTGCCAGCAGCCAAGTTAGCTCTGGGGCCAACGTCCTGACTTTC. The encoded protein is CASSQVSSGANVLTF.

This chain uses TRBV7-2 with TRBJ1-2; the D is unclear. The CDR3 is made up of 16 amino acids. Trimming stripped 4 bases from V and 1 base from J, with 16 bases between. CDR1 is SGHTA and CDR2 is FQGNSA in the germline V gene. In DNA form, the CDR3 reads TGTGCCAGCAGCTCCTTGAGAGCGTTCTTTAACTATGGCTACACCTTC. Residues: CASSSLRAFFNYGYTF.

This clone was detected only once. The J gene is TRBJ2-5, the V gene TRBV19, with 8 bases identical to TRBD2. The CDR3 extends over 16 amino acids. V was pared by 4 bases and J by 5 bases, with 12 bases of the junction left unmatched. Germline loops: CDR1 LNHDA, CDR2 SQIVND (reference sequence). The CDR3: CASSRAGAGGGETQYF. CDR3 bases: TGTGCCAGTAGTAGAGCTGGCGCGGGGGGCGGGGAGACCCAGTACTTC.

This chain links TRBV19 with TRBJ2-7; 7 nucleotides line up with TRBD1. The CDR3 is 14 amino acids. V dropped 3 bases and J dropped 2; count of bases not matched to a gene: 4. Germline CDR1 and CDR2: LNHDA and SQIVND (reference sequence). This CDR3 reads CASSMQGVTYEQYF. CDR3 coding DNA: TGTGCCAGTAGTATGCAGGGGGTTACCTACGAGCAGTACTTC. The full variable domain, in which reference TRBV19 and TRBJ2-7 provide the parts outside the CDR3, is DGGITQSPKYLFRKEGQNVTLSCEQNLNHDAMYWYRQDPGQGLRLIYYSQIVNDFQKGDIAEGYSVSREKKESFPLTVTSAQKNPTAFYLCASSMQGVTYEQYFGPGTRLTVT.

The rearrangement links TRBV29-1 to TRBJ1-2, with D possibly matching TRBD1 (6 bases). This CDR3 is 15 amino acids long. The germline V gene has CDR1 SQVTM and CDR2 ANQGSEA. V was clipped by 6 bases and J by 3 bases, with 20 bases between them. CDR3 loop: CSVEISPTGYYGYTF. CDR3 nucleotides: TGCAGCGTAGAAATTAGCCCGACAGGATACTATGGCTACACCTTC. Using reference TRBV29-1 and TRBJ1-2 for the parts outside the CDR3, the full variable domain is SAVISQKPSRDICQRGTSLTIQCQVDSQVTMMFWYRQQPGQSLTLIATANQGSEATYESGFVIDKFPISRPNLTFSTLTVSNMSPEDSSIYLCSVEISPTGYYGYTFGSGTRLTVV.

This clone was observed a single time. The chain has TRBV5-4 and TRBJ2-3; weak D call: TRBD1 (6 bases). The CDR3 loop spans 14 amino acids. Trimming stripped 2 bases from V and 1 base from J, with 8 bases between. In germline, CDR1 is SGHNT, CDR2 YYREEE (reference sequence). CDR3 bases: TGTGCCAGCAGCTTAGAGGGGGGCACAGATACGCAGTATTTT. It is translated as CASSLEGGTDTQYF.

The CDR3: CASSTGVKQPQHF. Here the CDR3 DNA reads TGTGCCAGTAGCACAGGGGTCAAACAGCCCCAGCATTTT. This chain connects TRBV19 to TRBJ1-5; 7 bases match TRBD1. Trimming removed 6 bases from V and 7 bases from J; junction bases left unmatched: 6. This CDR3 comprises 13 residues. Germline V lookup: CDR1 LNHDA, CDR2 SQIVND (reference sequence).

The chain combines TRBV7-9 with TRBJ1-3; D gene uncertain. This CDR3 contains 15 residues. Germline V gene sequence: CDR1 SEHNR, CDR2 FQNEAQ (reference sequence). V gave up 2 bases and J gave up 0 bases, with 8 bases separating them. CDR3 protein: CASSLNKNSGNTIYF. CDR3 nucleotides: TGTGCCAGCAGCTTAAACAAAAACTCTGGAAACACCATATATTTT.

The gene calls are TRBV10-1 and TRBJ2-5, with 10 bases identical to TRBD1. V gave up 8 bases and J gave up 5 bases; unmatched junction bases: 11. The CDR3 extends over 15 amino acids. Germline loops: CDR1 WNHNN, CDR2 SYGVQD (reference sequence). The CDR3 sequence is CASSIGGQGKETQYF. CDR3 in DNA: TGCGCCAGCTCCATTGGGGGACAGGGGAAGGAGACCCAGTACTTC.